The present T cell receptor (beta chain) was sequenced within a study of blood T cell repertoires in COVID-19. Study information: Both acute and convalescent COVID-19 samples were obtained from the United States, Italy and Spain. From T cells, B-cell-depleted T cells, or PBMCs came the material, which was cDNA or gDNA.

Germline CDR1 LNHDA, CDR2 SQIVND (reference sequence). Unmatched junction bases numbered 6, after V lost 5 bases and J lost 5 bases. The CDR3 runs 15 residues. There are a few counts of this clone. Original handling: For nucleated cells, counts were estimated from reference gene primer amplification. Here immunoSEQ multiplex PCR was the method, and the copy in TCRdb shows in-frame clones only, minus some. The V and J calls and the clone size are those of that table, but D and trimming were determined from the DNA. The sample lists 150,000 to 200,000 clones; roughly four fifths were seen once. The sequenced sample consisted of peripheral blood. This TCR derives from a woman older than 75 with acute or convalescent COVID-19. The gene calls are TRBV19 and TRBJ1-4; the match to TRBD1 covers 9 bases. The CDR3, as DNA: TGTGCCAGTAGTCCAAAGGGGACAGGGAATGAAAAACTGTTTTTT. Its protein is CASSPKGTGNEKLFF.